This T cell receptor beta chain emerged from a study of T-cell reconstitution after alpha-beta-depleted transplantation in children. The authors prepared the TCRbeta library with unique molecular identifiers. TCRdb recomputed calls from the PCR reads with MiXCR, one row per CDR3 protein. The data contain about 540,000 distinct CDR3 sequences, about 18% of them singletons. CDR1 and CDR2 from the germline V gene are SGDLS and YYNGEE. V lost 2 bases to trimming and J lost 0 bases, with 6 bases between them. The CDR3 length is 13 residues. This clonotype was counted a few times. This sequence joins TRBV9 and TRBJ2-7; no reliable D call. This sequence originates from a human donor who donated a stem cell graft to a child with acute lymphoblastic leukemia. This specimen consisted of PBMCs from the stem cell graft donor, obtained from the stem cell graft. For the CDR3, the DNA is TGTGCCAGCAGCGTCTACTCCTCCTACGAGCAGTACTTC. It is translated as CASSVYSSYEQYF.